This T cell receptor (beta chain) comes out of a study of shared clonotypes between healthy human individuals (dated by TCRdb to about 2020). Describing the broader study: The cohort included a few men and a couple of women between 18 and 49 years of age. Per donor, leukapheresis produced somewhere between about 0.9 and 9.5 billion PBMCs. Blood TCR repertoires of roughly 5 healthy adults were deeply sequenced to estimate repertoire size and the extent of clonotype sharing between individuals. Libraries were prepared and TCR repertoires were sequenced by different laboratories using diverse techniques, in order to increase sequencing depth and limit assay-specific biases. For each donor, CD4 naive and CD4 memory were each given three plates, CD8 naive was given two plates, and CD8 memory was given one plate. Beyond this particular receptor, the publication reports: Larger estimated clonotype richness was generally found for naive subsets than for memory subsets. Sampling was restricted to blood, and TCR repertoires in tissue are likely to differ from TCR repertoires in blood. The small number of donors limited the genetic and exposure-history diversity represented. Sharing across four donors was observed for around 5% of naive CD4, 3% to 3.5% of naive CD8, over 2% of memory CD4, and over 0.3% of memory CD8 clonotypes. Clonotypes shared by all four sorted-subset donors showed higher generation probabilities than non-shared clonotypes. Based on pairwise subsampling, the degree of clonotype sharing among donors was expected to be affected by sequencing depth. Rarefaction of sorted-subset datasets indicated incomplete sequencing despite the large sequencing depth.

Counted from cysteine to phenylalanine, this CDR3 has 18 amino acids. Only the CDR3 portion is preserved as DNA: 54 bases, with reading frame beginning at the first base. The V end loses 4 bases and the J end loses 0 bases, and a stretch of 20 bases separates them. As encoded in the germline V gene (reference sequence), CDR1 is MNHEY while CDR2 is SMNVEV. Using the deep immunoSEQ assay, multiplex PCR amplified TCR CDR3 regions from genomic DNA. Genomic DNA extracted from each cell subset was distributed evenly over all wells of several immunoSEQ 96-well plates, and each plate served as one replicate. For sorted subsets, around 200 ng genomic DNA, equal to approximately 30,000 T cell genomes, was loaded into each replicate PCR. Purified libraries were measured with a Qubit 3.0 fluorometer, size-checked on a Bioanalyzer 2100, and measured again with the KAPA Library Quantification kit. Each immunoSEQ 96-well plate was sequenced on its own single-read 150-cycle Illumina NextSeq 550 flow cell. The original methods were these. The immunoSEQ output contained only junctional sequences without quality scores, so filtering could not match that applied to full-length reads. To assign V/J genes and CDR3, sequences were annotated against IMGT germline references using PyIR, a Python wrapper for IgBLAST v1.9. Reads with weak V/J assignments (E-value above 1e-6), missing CDR3, stop codons, out-of-frame junctions, or ambiguous translated residues were removed. V3J clonotypes were defined as sequences sharing an identical inferred V gene, J gene, and CDR3 amino acid sequence. To compute the percentage overlap between repertoires, the number of shared unique clonotypes was divided by the size of the smaller repertoire. Repertoire richness was assessed with RTK rarefaction, the Chao1 estimator, and Recon v2.1 estimates of unobserved clonotypes. OLGA was used to compute generation probabilities for all TCRbeta clonotypes that the gDNA method yielded from a handful of donors. In its TCRdb copy, this immuneACCESS table keeps in-frame sequences only and misses some clones. Where compared with another copy, unresolved V genes explain less than half of these, and the others have no known cause. From that table come the V and J calls and clone size; the DNA was used to work out D and trimming. The sample yields 1.5 million to 1.9 million clones; approximately 98% were counted once. The ten largest clonotypes hold less than 0.55% of the sample.

Comment on this clone: Its antigen target is currently unknown. Base qualities are not provided; no much larger clone lies one nucleotide away.

Donors were healthy HIV-negative adults with no recently reported acute infections or vaccinations. Every donor was a Caucasian adult living in Nashville, Tennessee, USA. CD4+ T cells were enriched through magnetic negative selection, after which naive cells were positively selected on CD45RA and the remaining negative fraction served as the memory subset. Blood was obtained by leukapheresis, after which PBMCs were separated by Ficoll-Histopaque density gradient centrifugation and cryopreserved in liquid nitrogen vapor phase. Analytical flow cytometry was used to check the purity and quantity of each magnetically sorted T cell population. From each sorted fraction, genomic DNA was isolated and quantified by UV absorbance on a Nanodrop 2000c.

This receptor was taken from a man aged 25 to 40 in good health. The chain links TRBV27 with TRBJ2-3, with the D call perhaps TRBD1 or TRBD2, as 5 bases match in each case. Sequences were obtained from naive CD4+ T cells sorted from blood. Interpreted using the paper, the cell subset or site label stands for: CD45RA+ positively selected. The DNA sequence reads TGTGCCAGCAGTTCCCCTCGGGGCGCAGACTTTAGCACAGATACGCAGTATTTT. Its coded protein is CASSSPRGADFSTDTQYF.